This T cell receptor beta chain emerged from a study of CD8 T cells in ankylosing spondylitis. Quantitative 5'-RACE with molecular barcodes generated TCR beta libraries. TCRdb ran MiXCR on the 5' RACE reads and lists one entry per CDR3 protein. The data hold around 220,000 distinct CDR3 sequences, with about 18% observed a single time. Study-wide findings and caveats: What appeared characteristic of ankylosing spondylitis blood was a TCR beta motif of several highly homologous variants. Within peripheral blood, clones linked to disease were CD8+ and relatively rare.

This clonotype was found a few times. No antigen is known for it. The germline V and J ends were trimmed by 5 bases and 7 bases, with 11 bases remaining between them. The CDR3 totals 12 residues. CDR1 LNHDA and CDR2 SQIVND come from the germline V gene (reference sequence). The TCR originated in a male donor with ankylosing spondylitis. The sequenced sample consisted of blood, either unsorted or a sorted T cell fraction (not recorded which). The genes are TRBV19 and TRBJ1-1; D not certain. The CDR3 DNA sequence: TGTGCCAGTAGTTTCGGACTGGGTGAAGCTTTCTTT. Protein sequence: CASSFGLGEAFF.